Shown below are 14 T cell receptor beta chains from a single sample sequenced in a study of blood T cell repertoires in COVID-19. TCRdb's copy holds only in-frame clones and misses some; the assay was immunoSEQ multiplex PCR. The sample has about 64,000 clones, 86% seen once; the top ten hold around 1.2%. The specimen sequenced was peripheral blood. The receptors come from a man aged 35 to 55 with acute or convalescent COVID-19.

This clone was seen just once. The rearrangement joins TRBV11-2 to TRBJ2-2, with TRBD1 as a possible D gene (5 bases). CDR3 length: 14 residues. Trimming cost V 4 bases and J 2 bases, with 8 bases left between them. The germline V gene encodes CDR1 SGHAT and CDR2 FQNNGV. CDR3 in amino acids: CASSSDTNTGELFF. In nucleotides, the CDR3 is TGTGCCAGCAGCTCGGACACTAACACCGGGGAGCTGTTTTTT. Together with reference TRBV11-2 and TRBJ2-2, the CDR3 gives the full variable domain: EAGVAQSPRYKIIEKRQSVAFWCNPISGHATLYWYQQILGQGPKLLIQFQNNGVVDDSQLPKDRFSAERLKGVDSTLKIQPAKLEDSAVYLCASSSDTNTGELFFGEGSRLTVL.

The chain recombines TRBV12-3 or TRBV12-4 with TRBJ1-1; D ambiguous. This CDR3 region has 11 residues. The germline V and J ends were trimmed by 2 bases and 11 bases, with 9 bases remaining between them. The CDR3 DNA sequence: TGTGCCAGCAGTTTACGGGGTATGGCTTTCTTT. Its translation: CASSLRGMAFF.

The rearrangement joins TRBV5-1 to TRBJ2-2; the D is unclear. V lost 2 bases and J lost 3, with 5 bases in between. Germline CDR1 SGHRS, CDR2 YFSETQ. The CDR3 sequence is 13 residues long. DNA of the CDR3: TGCGCCAGCAGCTTTCGGGACACCGGGGAGCTGTTTTTT. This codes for CASSFRDTGELFF.

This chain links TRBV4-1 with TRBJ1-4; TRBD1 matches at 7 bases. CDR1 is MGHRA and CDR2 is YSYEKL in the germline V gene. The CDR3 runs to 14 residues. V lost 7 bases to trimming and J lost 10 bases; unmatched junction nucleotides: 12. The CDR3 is CASTRDRVSGKLFF. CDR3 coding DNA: TGCGCCAGCACCCGCGACAGGGTCTCTGGAAAACTGTTTTTT.

CDR3 sequence: CATCSGPDQPQHF. CDR3 sequence (DNA): TGTGCCACCTGCTCAGGGCCGGATCAGCCCCAGCATTTT. This chain links TRBV24-1 with TRBJ1-5; D is possibly TRBD1 (5 bases). Germline V gene sequence: CDR1 KGHDR, CDR2 SFDVKD. The CDR3 covers 13 residues. The V gene lost 9 bases and the J gene lost 5 bases, with 13 bases spanning the gap.

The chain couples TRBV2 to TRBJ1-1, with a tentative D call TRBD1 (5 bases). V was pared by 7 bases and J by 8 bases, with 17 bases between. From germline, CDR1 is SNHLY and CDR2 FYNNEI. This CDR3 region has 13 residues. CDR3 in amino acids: CASKPGEILEAFF. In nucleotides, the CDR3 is TGTGCCAGCAAACCGGGGGAAATTCTCGAAGCTTTCTTT.

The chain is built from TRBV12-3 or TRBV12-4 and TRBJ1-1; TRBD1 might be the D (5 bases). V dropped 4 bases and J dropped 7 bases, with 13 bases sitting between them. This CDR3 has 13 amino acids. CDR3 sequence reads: CASSSGGLIEAFF. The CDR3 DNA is TGTGCCAGCAGTTCGGGGGGTCTCATTGAAGCTTTCTTT.

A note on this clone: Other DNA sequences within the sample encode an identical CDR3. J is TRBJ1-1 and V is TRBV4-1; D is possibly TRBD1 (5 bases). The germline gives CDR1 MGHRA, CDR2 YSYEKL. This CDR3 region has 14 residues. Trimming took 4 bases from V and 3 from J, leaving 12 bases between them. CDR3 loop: CASSLGGGDTEAFF. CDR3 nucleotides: TGCGCCAGCAGCCTCGGCGGAGGGGACACTGAAGCTTTCTTT.

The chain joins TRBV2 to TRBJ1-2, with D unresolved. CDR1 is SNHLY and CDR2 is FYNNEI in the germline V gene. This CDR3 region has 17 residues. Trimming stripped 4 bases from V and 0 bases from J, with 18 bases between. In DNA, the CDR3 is TGTGCCAGCAGTGGGGCGGGAGCGCCGATTTCTAACTATGGCTACACCTTC. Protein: CASSGAGAPISNYGYTF.

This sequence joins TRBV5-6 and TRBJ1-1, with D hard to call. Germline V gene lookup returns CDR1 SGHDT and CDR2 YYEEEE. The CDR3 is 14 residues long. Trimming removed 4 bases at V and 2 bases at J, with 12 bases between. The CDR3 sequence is CASSPERRNTEAFF. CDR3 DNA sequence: TGTGCCAGCAGCCCAGAGCGGCGAAACACTGAAGCTTTCTTT.

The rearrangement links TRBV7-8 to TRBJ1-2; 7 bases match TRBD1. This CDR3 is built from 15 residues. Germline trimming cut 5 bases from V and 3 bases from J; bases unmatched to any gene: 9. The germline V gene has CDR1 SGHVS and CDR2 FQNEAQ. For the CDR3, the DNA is TGTGCCAGCAGCGGGGACAGCACGTCTCACTATGGCTACACCTTC. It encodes CASSGDSTSHYGYTF. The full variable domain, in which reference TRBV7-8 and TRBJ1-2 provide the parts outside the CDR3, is GAGVSQSPRYKVAKRGQDVALRCDPISGHVSLFWYQQALGQGPEFLTYFQNEAQLDKSGLPSDRFFAERPEGSVSTLKIQRTQQEDSAVYLCASSGDSTSHYGYTFGSGTRLTVV.

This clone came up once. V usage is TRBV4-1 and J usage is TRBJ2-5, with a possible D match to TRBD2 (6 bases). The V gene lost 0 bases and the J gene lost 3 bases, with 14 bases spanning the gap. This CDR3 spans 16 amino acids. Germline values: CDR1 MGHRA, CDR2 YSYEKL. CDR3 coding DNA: TGCGCCAGCAGCCAAGATCCAGCGGGCGATAAAGAGACCCAGTACTTC. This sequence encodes CASSQDPAGDKETQYF.

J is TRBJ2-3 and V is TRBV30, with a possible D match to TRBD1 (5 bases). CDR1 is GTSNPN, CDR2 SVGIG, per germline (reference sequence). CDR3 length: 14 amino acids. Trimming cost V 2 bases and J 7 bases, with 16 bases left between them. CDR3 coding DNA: TGTGCCTGGAGTCTAGGACGGCAGGACAATACGCAGTATTTT. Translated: CAWSLGRQDNTQYF.

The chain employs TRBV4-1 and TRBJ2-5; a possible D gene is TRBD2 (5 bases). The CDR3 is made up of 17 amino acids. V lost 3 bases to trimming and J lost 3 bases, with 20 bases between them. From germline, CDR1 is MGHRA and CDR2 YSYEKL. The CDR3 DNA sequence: TGCGCCAGCAGCCATGAGCGACTGAACGTCGGGAAAGAGACCCAGTACTTC. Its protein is CASSHERLNVGKETQYF.